These 17 T cell receptor beta chains originate from one sample sequenced in a study of naive and memory T cell subsets. An equimolar mix of two oligonucleotides served as the beta constant-region primer for TRBC1 and TRBC2. One entry per CDR3 protein results from TCRdb running MiXCR on the UMI-ligation and nested PCR reads. The sample has 130,000 to 150,000 distinct CDR3 sequences, 15% to 20% seen once. The sequencing sample was made of naive CD4+ T cells from blood. The receptors were sampled from a human donor in good health.

The V gene is TRBV1, the J gene TRBJ2-3; TRBD2 is the table's D call, not checked against the DNA. TRBV1 is a known pseudogene. The CDR3 spans 20 residues. CDR3 sequence reads: CTSSQTPASRLAGRTDTQYF. In DNA form, the CDR3 reads TGCACCAGCAGCCAAACCCCAGCGAGTAGGCTAGCGGGCCGCACAGATACGCAGTATTTT.

This clonotype appeared a few times. This chain joins TRBV5-6 and TRBJ1-5; no reliable D call. There are 15 residues in the CDR3. The germline V and J ends were trimmed by 3 bases and 1 base, with 11 bases remaining between them. Germline loops: CDR1 SGHDT, CDR2 YYEEEE. The CDR3 loop is CASSSGPLSNQPQHF. CDR3 nucleotides: TGTGCCAGCAGCTCCGGACCGTTGAGCAATCAGCCCCAGCATTTT.

This chain connects TRBV30 to TRBJ2-2; TRBD2 might be the D (6 bases). Germline-derived CDR1 and CDR2 are GTSNPN and SVGIG (reference sequence). Trimming shortened V by 5 bases and J by 4 bases, and 17 bases separated the two germline ends. The CDR3 sequence is 15 residues long. CDR3 sequence (DNA): TGTGCCTGGCTGGACCAGTTGGGGGGCACCGGGGAGCTGTTTTTT. It codes for CAWLDQLGGTGELFF.

This chain connects TRBV20-1 to TRBJ2-7; D is uncertain. Germline V gene sequence: CDR1 DFQATT, CDR2 SNEGSKA (reference sequence). The CDR3 length is 9 residues. The V and J ends lost 7 bases and 1 base respectively, with 2 bases between them. This chain's CDR3 is CSGSYEQYF. CDR3 sequence (DNA): TGCAGTGGGTCCTACGAGCAGTACTTC.

This clonotype was found many times. A junction boundary mismatches the germline segment, possibly from a read error. The chain uses TRBV5-1 and TRBJ2-5; TRBD2 might be the D (6 bases). Germline V lookup: CDR1 SGHRS, CDR2 YFSETQ. This CDR3 is built from 13 residues. CDR3 in amino acids: CASSLGLQETQYF. CDR3 sequence (DNA): TGTGCCAGCAGCTTGGGACTCCAAGAGACCCAGTACTTC. Full variable domain (missing parts from reference TRBV5-1 and TRBJ2-5): KAGVTQTPRYLIKTRGQQVTLSCSPISGHRSVSWYQQTPGQGLQFLFEYFSETQRNKGNFPGRFSGRQFSNSRSEMNVSTLELGDSALYLCASSLGLQETQYFGPGTRLLVL.

This clonotype was counted a few times. This rearrangement joins TRBV5-1 to TRBJ2-1, with 11 bases aligning to TRBD2. Germline CDR1 SGHRS, CDR2 YFSETQ. CDR3 length: 16 amino acids. Unmatched junction bases numbered 8, after V lost 4 bases and J lost 5 bases. Written as DNA, the CDR3 is TGCGCCAGCAGCCGAACTAGCGGGAGAGGGAACAATGAGCAGTTCTTC. Translated, it gives CASSRTSGRGNNEQFF.

This clonotype was counted only a few times. The chain is built from TRBV7-9 and TRBJ2-6; tentatively, D is TRBD2 (5 bases). The CDR3 contains 15 residues. Trimming removed 5 bases at V and 2 bases at J, with 10 bases between. Germline CDR1 is SEHNR and CDR2 is FQNEAQ (reference sequence). The CDR3 here is CASSREGAGANVLTF. The DNA for the CDR3 is TGTGCCAGCAGCCGAGAGGGAGCTGGGGCCAACGTCCTGACTTTC. The whole variable domain, filled in from reference TRBV7-9 and TRBJ2-6, reads DTGVSQNPRHKITKRGQNVTFRCDPISEHNRLYWYRQTLGQGPEFLTYFQNEAQLEKSRLLSDRFSAERPKGSFSTLEIQRTEQGDSAMYLCASSREGAGANVLTFGAGSRLTVL.

This clonotype has only a few counts. V and J are TRBV3-1 and TRBJ2-2, with 9 bases aligning to TRBD1. The CDR3 has 16 residues. J was trimmed by 0 bases and V by 3 bases; bases with no gene match: 2. Germline loops: CDR1 LGHDT, CDR2 YNNKEL (reference sequence). CDR3 DNA: TGTGCCAGCAGCCAGAGGACAGGGGCGAACACCGGGGAGCTGTTTTTT. Translation gives CASSQRTGANTGELFF.

CDR3 coding DNA: TGTGCCAGCAGCCCCCGGTCTTCCCAAGAGACCCAGTACTTC. Translating it yields CASSPRSSQETQYF. The V gene is TRBV7-9, the J gene TRBJ2-5; no clear D gene. Germline loops: CDR1 SEHNR, CDR2 FQNEAQ (reference sequence). Trimming took 5 bases from V and 1 from J, leaving 11 bases between them. The CDR3 sequence is 14 residues long.

This sequence joins TRBV20-1 and TRBJ2-7; 11 bases are shared with TRBD2. This CDR3 region has 13 residues. Unmatched junction bases numbered 7, after V lost 7 bases and J lost 5 bases. From germline, CDR1 is DFQATT and CDR2 SNEGSKA (reference sequence). The CDR3 is CSVSSGRHNEQYF. The CDR3 bases are TGCAGTGTTTCTAGCGGGAGGCACAACGAGCAGTACTTC.

The chain links TRBV2 to TRBJ2-1, with TRBD2 matching 9 bases. This CDR3 has 16 amino acids. Germline CDR1 SNHLY, CDR2 FYNNEI. Trimming at V came to 6 bases and at J to 0 bases, leaving 6 bases not matched to a gene. The CDR3 is CASRLRTSASYNEQFF. CDR3 DNA sequence: TGTGCCAGCAGACTACGGACTAGCGCCTCCTACAATGAGCAGTTCTTC.

V usage is TRBV10-3 and J usage is TRBJ2-1; the match to TRBD1 covers 9 bases. There are 14 residues in the CDR3. V trimming: 5 bases; J trimming: 2 bases; junction bases outside the gene matches: 1. Germline lookup yields CDR1 ENHRY and CDR2 SYGVKD. The CDR3 spells CAISTGGPYNEQFF. In nucleotides, the CDR3 is TGTGCCATCAGTACAGGGGGCCCCTACAATGAGCAGTTCTTC.

The chain joins TRBV6-5 to TRBJ1-3, with unresolved D. Germline-derived CDR1 and CDR2 are MNHEY and SVGAGI. The CDR3 is made up of 15 amino acids. Between the trimmed V and J ends, which lost 0 bases and 3 bases, there was a span of 9 bases. The CDR3 DNA is TGTGCCAGCAGTTACTCTGGTACCTTTGGAAACACCATATATTTT. It is translated as CASSYSGTFGNTIYF.

A few counts support this clonotype. This sequence joins TRBV12-3 or TRBV12-4 and TRBJ2-7, with D possibly TRBD1 on 5 matching bases. The CDR3 runs to 13 residues. V shed 4 bases and J shed 3 bases, with 10 bases lying between them. The DNA of the CDR3 is TGTGCCAGCAGTTCCCAGGGTGGCTACGAGCAGTACTTC. It specifies CASSSQGGYEQYF.

This clonotype was seen a few times. This rearrangement joins TRBV7-2 to TRBJ2-7; D not resolved. Trimming took off 5 bases at V and 2 bases at J, with 13 bases between the two ends. The CDR3 spans 14 residues. Germline loops: CDR1 SGHTA, CDR2 FQGNSA. CDR3 DNA sequence: TGTGCCAGCAGCCCCGGGCGTAGAGCCTACGAGCAGTACTTC. This translates into CASSPGRRAYEQYF.

This clonotype has at least ten counts. The chain links TRBV6-5 to TRBJ2-7; the match to TRBD2 covers 7 bases. The germline V gene encodes CDR1 MNHEY and CDR2 SVGAGI. The CDR3 runs 14 residues. V was clipped by 4 bases and J by 3 bases; unmatched bases: 6. The CDR3 reads CASSFGLEVYEQYF. The CDR3 bases are TGTGCCAGCAGTTTCGGACTAGAGGTCTACGAGCAGTACTTC.

The chain employs TRBV28 and TRBJ2-6; possible D gene TRBD2, 6 bases. The V end was cut by 6 bases, the J end by 0 bases, with 24 bases between. The V gene's germline CDR1 is MDHEN and CDR2 SYDVKM. The CDR3 has 20 amino acids. The DNA of the CDR3 is TGTGCCAGCAGAAACGTCCCCGGGACTTTAACATCCTCTGGGGCCAACGTCCTGACTTTC. Translated, it gives CASRNVPGTLTSSGANVLTF. Using reference TRBV28 and TRBJ2-6 for the parts outside the CDR3, the full variable domain is DVKVTQSSRYLVKRTGEKVFLECVQDMDHENMFWYRQDPGLGLRLIYFSYDVKMKEKGDIPEGYSVSREKKERFSLILESASTNQTSMYLCASRNVPGTLTSSGANVLTFGAGSRLTVL.